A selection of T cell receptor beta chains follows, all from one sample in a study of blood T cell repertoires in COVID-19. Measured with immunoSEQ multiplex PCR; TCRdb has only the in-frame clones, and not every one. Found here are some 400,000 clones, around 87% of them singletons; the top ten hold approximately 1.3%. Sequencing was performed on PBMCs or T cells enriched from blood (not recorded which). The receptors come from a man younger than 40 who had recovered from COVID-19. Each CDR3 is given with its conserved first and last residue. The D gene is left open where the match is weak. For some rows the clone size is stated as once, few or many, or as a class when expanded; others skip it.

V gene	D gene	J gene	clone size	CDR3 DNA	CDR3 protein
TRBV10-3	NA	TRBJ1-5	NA	TGTGCCATCAGTGACCCCCAAAAGTCAGGCCAGCCCCAGCATTTT	CAISDPQKSGQPQHF
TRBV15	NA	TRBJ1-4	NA	TGTGCCACCAGCAGTAGGCAGGGAGGGGAAAAACTGTTTTTT	CATSSRQGGEKLFF
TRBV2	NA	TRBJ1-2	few	TGTGCCAGCAGTGCCCAGTATGGCTACACCTTC	CASSAQYGYTF
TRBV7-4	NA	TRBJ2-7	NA	TGTGCCAGCAGCTTAGATGACAGGGAGGAGGCTTGGTGCTCCTACGAGCAGTACTTC	CASSLDDREEAWCSYEQYF
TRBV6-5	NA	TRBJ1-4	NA	TGTGCCAGCAGTTACACCACAACAGGGGAAAAACTGTTTTTT	CASSYTTTGEKLFF
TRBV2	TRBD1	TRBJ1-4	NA	TGTGCCAGCAGCGGACAGGGGGGTACTAATGAAAAACTGTTTTTT	CASSGQGGTNEKLFF
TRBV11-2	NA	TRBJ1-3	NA	TGTGCCAGCAGCTTCGGAAGACAGTTTATGACTGGAAACACCATATATTTT	CASSFGRQFMTGNTIYF
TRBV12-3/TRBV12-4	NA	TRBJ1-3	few	TGTGCCAGCTTGATACGGGGAGGAGACACCATATATTTT	CASLIRGGDTIYF
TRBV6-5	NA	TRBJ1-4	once	TGTGCCAGCAGTTACCGCGGCGTACTACGGGATGAAAAACTGTTTTTT	CASSYRGVLRDEKLFF
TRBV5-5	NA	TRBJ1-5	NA	TGTGCCAGCAGCTTGACCGGAGGTCTCAAATGGCCCCAGCATTTT	CASSLTGGLKWPQHF
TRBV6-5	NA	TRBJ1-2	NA	TGTGCCAGCAATGTCAGGGGCCCGGGCGGAGGCTACACCTTC	CASNVRGPGGGYTF
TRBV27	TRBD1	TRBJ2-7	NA	TGTGCCAGCAGTTTTTCCGGGACAGGGAGCTCCTACGAGCAGTACTTC	CASSFSGTGSSYEQYF
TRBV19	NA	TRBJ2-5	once	TGTGCCAGTAGTGCAGGTTACCAAGAGACCCAGTACTTC	CASSAGYQETQYF
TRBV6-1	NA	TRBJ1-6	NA	TGTGCCAGCAGTGAGGGCAGGTCCTTATATCTCCTCCACTTT	CASSEGRSLYLLHF
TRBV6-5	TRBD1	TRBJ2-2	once	TGTGCCAGCAGTCGGACAGGGTTGACCGGGGAGCTGTTTTTT	CASSRTGLTGELFF
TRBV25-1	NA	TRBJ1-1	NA	TGTGCCAGCAGTGTCCGAGGGGGAACTGAAGCTTTCTTT	CASSVRGGTEAFF
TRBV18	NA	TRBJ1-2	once	TGTGCCAGCTCAGATGGACAGCTTTATGGCTACACCTTC	CASSDGQLYGYTF
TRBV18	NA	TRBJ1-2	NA	TGTGCGGGTAAACAGGGCCCCAACTATGGCTACACCTTC	CAGKQGPNYGYTF
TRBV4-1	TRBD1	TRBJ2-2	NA	TGCGCCAGCAACCCGGGCGGGACAGGGGTTGCCGGGGAGCTGTTTTTT	CASNPGGTGVAGELFF
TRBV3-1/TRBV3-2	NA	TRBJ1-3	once	TGTGCCAGCAGCCAGTCAGGGGCTGGAAACACCATATATTTT	CASSQSGAGNTIYF
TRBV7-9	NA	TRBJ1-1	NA	TGTGCCAGCAGCTTAGGGGGAGATGAAGCTTTCTTT	CASSLGGDEAFF
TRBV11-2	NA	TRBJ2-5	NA	TGTGCCAGCAGCTTAGAAGCACTCGGAGAAGAGACCCAGTACTTC	CASSLEALGEETQYF
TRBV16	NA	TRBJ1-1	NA	TGTGCCAGCAGCCAATCGATCAGACTGAAGAACACTGAAGCTTTCTTT	CASSQSIRLKNTEAFF
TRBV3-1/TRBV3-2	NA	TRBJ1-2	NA	TGTGCCAGCAGTCCCCGTACGGGTGGCTACACCTTC	CASSPRTGGYTF
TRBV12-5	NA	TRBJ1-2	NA	TGTGCTAGTGGGGACTCTAACTATGGCTACACCTTC	CASGDSNYGYTF
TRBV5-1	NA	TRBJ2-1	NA	TGCGCCAGCAGCTTGGTAGAGGATGAGCAGTTCTTC	CASSLVEDEQFF
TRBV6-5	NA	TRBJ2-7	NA	TGTGCCAGCAGTTACCGGGACACCTACGAGCAGTACTTC	CASSYRDTYEQYF
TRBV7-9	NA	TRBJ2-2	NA	TGTGCCAGCAGCCCTCGTCTAGTTTCCGGGGAGCTGTTTTTT	CASSPRLVSGELFF
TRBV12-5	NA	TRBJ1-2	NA	TGTGCTAGTGGTTTTATAGCCACTATAGGCTACACCTTC	CASGFIATIGYTF
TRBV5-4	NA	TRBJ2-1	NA	TGTGCCAGCAGTACACGAGGGGGGGGCTACAATGAGCAGTTCTTC	CASSTRGGGYNEQFF
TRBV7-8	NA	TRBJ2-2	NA	TGTGCCAGCAGCTTTGGGCAGGAGGACACCGGGGAGCTGTTTTTT	CASSFGQEDTGELFF
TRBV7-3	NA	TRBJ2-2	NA	TGTGCCAGCAGCTTCCCAGGGGTCCTGAACACCGGGGAGCTGTTTTTT	CASSFPGVLNTGELFF
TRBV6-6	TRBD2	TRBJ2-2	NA	TGTGCCAGCAGCTTTAATCCGGGACTAGCCTCCGGGGAGCTGTTTTTT	CASSFNPGLASGELFF
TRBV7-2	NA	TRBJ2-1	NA	TGTGCCAGCAGCTGGGCGATGGGGGGCTACAATGAGCAGTTCTTC	CASSWAMGGYNEQFF
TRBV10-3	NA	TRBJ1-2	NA	TGTGCCATCAGTGCCTCGGAAAGCGGGGCTAACTATGGCTACACCTTC	CAISASESGANYGYTF
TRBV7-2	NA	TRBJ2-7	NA	TGTGCCAGCAGCTTATTGGAGTACGAGCAGTACTTC	CASSLLEYEQYF
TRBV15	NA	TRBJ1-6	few	TGTGCCACCAGCAGGAGGGATAATTCACCCCTCCACTTT	CATSRRDNSPLHF
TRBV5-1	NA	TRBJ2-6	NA	TGCGCCAGCAGCTTGGCAGGCTCTGGGGCCAACGTCCTGACTTTC	CASSLAGSGANVLTF
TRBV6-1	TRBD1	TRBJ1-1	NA	TGTGCCAGCAGTGAGTACAGGGGAAACACTGAAGCTTTCTTT	CASSEYRGNTEAFF